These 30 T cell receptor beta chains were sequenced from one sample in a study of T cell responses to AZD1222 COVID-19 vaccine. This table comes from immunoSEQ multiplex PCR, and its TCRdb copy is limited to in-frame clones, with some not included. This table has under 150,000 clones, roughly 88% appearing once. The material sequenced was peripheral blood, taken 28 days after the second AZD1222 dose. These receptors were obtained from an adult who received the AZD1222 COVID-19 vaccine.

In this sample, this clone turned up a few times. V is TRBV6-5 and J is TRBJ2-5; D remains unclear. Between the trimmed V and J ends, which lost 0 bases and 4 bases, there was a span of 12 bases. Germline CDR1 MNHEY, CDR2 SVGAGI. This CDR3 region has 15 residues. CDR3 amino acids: CASSYSTMVRETQYF. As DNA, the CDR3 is TGTGCCAGCAGTTACTCGACCATGGTCAGAGAGACCCAGTACTTC.

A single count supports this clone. The DNA of the CDR3 is TGTGCCAGCAGCCAAATTCCAGGATACAATGAGCAGTTCTTC. This gives the protein CASSQIPGYNEQFF. The V and J genes are TRBV7-2 and TRBJ2-1; no definite D call. Trimming stripped 5 bases from V and 4 bases from J, with 12 bases between. The CDR3 runs 14 residues. Germline V gene data show CDR1 as SGHTA and CDR2 as FQGNSA. The complete variable domain, with remaining parts taken from reference TRBV7-2 and TRBJ2-1, reads GAGVSQSPSNKVTEKGKDVELRCDPISGHTALYWYRQSLGQGLEFLIYFQGNSAPDKSGLPSDRFSAERTGGSVSTLTIQRTQQEDSAVYLCASSQIPGYNEQFFGPGTRLTVL.

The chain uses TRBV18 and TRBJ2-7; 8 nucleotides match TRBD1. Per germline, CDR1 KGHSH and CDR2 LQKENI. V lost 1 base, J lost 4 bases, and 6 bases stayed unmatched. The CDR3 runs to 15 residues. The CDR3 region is CASSPLQGAWYEQYF. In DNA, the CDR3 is TGTGCCAGCTCACCACTGCAGGGGGCTTGGTACGAGCAGTACTTC.

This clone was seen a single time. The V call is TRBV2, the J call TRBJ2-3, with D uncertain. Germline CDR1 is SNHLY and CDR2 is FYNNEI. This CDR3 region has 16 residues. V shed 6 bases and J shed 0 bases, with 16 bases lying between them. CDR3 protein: CASSAPPSTSTDTQYF. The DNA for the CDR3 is TGTGCCAGCAGCGCCCCCCCGTCCACAAGCACAGATACGCAGTATTTT.

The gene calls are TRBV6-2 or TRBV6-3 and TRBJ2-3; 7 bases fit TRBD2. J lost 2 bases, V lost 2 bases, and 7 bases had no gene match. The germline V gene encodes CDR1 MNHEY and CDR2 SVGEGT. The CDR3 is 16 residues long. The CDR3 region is CASSYGPAGDTDTQYF. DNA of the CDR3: TGTGCCAGCAGTTACGGTCCGGCGGGGGACACAGATACGCAGTATTTT.

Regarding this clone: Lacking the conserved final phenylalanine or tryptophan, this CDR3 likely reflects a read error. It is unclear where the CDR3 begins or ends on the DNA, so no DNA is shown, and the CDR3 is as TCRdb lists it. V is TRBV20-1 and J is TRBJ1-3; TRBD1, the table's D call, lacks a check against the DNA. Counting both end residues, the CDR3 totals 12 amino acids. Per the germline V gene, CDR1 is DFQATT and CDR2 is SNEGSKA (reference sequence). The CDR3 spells CSASWTGGILEV.

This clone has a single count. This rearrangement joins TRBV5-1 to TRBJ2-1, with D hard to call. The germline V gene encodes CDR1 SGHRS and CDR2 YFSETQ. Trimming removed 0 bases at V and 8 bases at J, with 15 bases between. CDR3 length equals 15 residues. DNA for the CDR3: TGCGCCAGCAGCTTGGCAGGCCTGCCCGTGGATGAGCAGTTCTTC. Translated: CASSLAGLPVDEQFF.

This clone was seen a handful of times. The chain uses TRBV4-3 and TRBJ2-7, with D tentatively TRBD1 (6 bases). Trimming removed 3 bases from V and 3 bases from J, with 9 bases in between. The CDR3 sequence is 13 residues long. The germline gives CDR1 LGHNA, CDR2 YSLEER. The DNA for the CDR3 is TGCGCCAGCAGCCACTCGGACAGCTACGAGCAGTACTTC. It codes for CASSHSDSYEQYF.

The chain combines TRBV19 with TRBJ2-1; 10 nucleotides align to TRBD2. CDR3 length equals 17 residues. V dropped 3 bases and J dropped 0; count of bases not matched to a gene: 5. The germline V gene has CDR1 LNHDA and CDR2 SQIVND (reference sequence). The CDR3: CASSMGVAGGSYNEQFF. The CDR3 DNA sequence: TGTGCCAGTAGTATGGGGGTAGCGGGGGGCTCCTACAATGAGCAGTTCTTC.

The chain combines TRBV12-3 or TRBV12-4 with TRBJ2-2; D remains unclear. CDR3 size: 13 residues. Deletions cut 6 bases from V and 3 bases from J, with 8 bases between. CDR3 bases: TGTGCCAGCAGGCTTGATTACACCGGGGAGCTGTTTTTT. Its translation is CASRLDYTGELFF.

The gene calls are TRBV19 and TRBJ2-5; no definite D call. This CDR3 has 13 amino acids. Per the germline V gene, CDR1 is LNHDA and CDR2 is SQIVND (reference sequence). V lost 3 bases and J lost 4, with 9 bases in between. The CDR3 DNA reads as TGTGCCAGTAGTATTGGTGGTGTAGAGACCCAGTACTTC. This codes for CASSIGGVETQYF.

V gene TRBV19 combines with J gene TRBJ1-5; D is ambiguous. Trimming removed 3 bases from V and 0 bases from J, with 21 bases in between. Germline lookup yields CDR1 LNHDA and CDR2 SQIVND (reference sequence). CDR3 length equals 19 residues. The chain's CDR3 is CASSMIGILGSVSNQPQHF. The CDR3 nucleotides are TGTGCCAGTAGTATGATAGGTATCCTGGGCAGTGTTAGCAATCAGCCCCAGCATTTT.

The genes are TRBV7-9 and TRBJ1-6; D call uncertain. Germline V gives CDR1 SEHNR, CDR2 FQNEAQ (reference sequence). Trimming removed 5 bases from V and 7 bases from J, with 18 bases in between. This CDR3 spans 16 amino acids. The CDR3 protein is CASSSFGGVGNSPLHF. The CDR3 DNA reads TGTGCCAGCAGCAGCTTTGGCGGTGTAGGGAATTCACCCCTCCACTTT.

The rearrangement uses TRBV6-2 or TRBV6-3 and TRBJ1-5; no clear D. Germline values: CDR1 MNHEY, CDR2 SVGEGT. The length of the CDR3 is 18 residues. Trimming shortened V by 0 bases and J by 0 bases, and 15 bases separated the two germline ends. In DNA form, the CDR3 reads TGTGCCAGCAGTTACTCGCTCCGACGCCTTCATAGCAATCAGCCCCAGCATTTT. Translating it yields CASSYSLRRLHSNQPQHF.

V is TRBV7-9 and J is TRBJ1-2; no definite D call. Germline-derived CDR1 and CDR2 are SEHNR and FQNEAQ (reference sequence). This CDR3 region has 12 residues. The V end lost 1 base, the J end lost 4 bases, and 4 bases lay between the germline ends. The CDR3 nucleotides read TGTGCCAGCAGCTTAGGTAGCTATGGCTACACCTTC. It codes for CASSLGSYGYTF.

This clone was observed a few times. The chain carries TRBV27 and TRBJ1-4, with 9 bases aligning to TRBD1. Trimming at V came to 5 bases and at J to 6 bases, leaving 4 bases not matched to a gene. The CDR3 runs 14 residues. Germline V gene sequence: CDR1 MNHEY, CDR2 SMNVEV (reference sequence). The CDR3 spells CASSHRGLDEKLFF. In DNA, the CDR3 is TGTGCCAGCAGTCACAGGGGGCTAGATGAAAAACTGTTTTTT.

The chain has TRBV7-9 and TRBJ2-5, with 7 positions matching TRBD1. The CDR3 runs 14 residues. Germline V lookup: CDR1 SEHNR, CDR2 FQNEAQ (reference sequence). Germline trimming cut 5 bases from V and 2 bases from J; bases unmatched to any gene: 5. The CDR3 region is CASSTGTAQETQYF. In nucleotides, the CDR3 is TGTGCCAGCAGCACCGGGACAGCACAAGAGACCCAGTACTTC.

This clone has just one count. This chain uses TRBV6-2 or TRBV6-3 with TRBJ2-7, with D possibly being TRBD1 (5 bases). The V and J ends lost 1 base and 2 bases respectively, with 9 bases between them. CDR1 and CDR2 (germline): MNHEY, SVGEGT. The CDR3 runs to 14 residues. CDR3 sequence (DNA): TGTGCCAGCAGTTACTGGGGCAGAGCCTACGAGCAGTACTTC. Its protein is CASSYWGRAYEQYF.

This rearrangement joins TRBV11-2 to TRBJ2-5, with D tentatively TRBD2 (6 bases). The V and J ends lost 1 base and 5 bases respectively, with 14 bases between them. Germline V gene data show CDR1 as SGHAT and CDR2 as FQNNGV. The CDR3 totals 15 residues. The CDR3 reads CASSLGQGGGETQYF. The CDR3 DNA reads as TGTGCCAGCAGCTTAGGTCAGGGTGGGGGGGAGACCCAGTACTTC.

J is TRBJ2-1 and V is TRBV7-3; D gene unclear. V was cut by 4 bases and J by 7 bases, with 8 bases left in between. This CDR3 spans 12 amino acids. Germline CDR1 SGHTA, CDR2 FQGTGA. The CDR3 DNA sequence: TGTGCCAGCAGCTCGGACCTAAATGAGCAGTTCTTC. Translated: CASSSDLNEQFF.

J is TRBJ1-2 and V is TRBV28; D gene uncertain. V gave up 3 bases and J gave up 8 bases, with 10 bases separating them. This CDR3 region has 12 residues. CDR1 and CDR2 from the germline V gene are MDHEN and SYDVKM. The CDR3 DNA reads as TGTGCCAGCAGTTTCATAGATCGCGGCTACACCTTC. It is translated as CASSFIDRGYTF.

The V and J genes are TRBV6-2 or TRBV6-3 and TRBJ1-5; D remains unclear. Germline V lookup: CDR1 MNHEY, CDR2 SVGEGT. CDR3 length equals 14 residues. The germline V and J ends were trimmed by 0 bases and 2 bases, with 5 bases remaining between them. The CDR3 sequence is CASSYSGGNQPQHF. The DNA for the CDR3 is TGTGCCAGCAGTTACTCGGGCGGCAATCAGCCCCAGCATTTT.

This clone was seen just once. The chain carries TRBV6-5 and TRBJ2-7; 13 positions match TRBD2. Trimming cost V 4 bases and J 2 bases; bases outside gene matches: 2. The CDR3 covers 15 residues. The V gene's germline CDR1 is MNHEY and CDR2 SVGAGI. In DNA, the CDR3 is TGTGCCAGCAGTTCGGGACTAGCGGGGACCTACGAGCAGTACTTC. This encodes CASSSGLAGTYEQYF.

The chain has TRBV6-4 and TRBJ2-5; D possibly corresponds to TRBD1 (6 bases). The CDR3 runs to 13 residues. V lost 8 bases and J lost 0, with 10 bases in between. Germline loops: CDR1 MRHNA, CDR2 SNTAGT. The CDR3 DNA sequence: TGTGCCAGCGTGGGGACAAACCAAGAGACCCAGTACTTC. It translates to CASVGTNQETQYF.

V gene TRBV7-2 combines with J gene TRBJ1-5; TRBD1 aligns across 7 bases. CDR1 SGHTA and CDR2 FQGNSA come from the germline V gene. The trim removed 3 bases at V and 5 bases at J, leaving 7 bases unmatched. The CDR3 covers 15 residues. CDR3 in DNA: TGTGCCAGCAGCTTCAACCGGGACAGTTATCAGCCCCAGCATTTT. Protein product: CASSFNRDSYQPQHF.

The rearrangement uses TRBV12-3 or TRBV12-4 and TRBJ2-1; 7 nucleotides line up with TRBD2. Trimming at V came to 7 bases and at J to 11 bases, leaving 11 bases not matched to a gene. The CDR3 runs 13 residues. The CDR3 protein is CASTPPGRGKQFF. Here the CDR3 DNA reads TGTGCCAGCACCCCTCCGGGGAGGGGTAAGCAGTTCTTC.

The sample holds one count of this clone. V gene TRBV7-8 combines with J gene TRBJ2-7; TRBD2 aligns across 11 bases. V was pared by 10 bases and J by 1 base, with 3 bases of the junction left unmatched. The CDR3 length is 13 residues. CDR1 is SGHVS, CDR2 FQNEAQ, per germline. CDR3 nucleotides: TGTGCCACAAGACTAGCGGGGTCCTACGAGCAGTACTTC. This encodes CATRLAGSYEQYF.

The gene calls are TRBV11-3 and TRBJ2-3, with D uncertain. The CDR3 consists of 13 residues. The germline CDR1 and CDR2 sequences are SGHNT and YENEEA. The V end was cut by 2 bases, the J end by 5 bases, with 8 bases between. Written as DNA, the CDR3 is TGTGCCAGCAGCTTAAACCTGGGAGATACGCAGTATTTT. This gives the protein CASSLNLGDTQYF.

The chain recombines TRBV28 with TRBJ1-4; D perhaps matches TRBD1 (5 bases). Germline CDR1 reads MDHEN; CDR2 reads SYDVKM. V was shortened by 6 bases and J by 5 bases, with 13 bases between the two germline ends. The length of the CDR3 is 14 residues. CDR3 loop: CASRSRDLNEKLFF. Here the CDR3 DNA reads TGTGCCAGCAGGTCCCGGGACCTAAATGAAAAACTGTTTTTT.

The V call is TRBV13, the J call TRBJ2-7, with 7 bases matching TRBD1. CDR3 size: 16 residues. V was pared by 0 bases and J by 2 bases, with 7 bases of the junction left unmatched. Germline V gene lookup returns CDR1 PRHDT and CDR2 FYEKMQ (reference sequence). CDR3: CASSLGVGTVPYEQYF. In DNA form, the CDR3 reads TGTGCCAGCAGCTTAGGCGTAGGGACAGTCCCCTACGAGCAGTACTTC.